The 14 T cell receptor beta chains given below trace back to one sample, sequenced in a study of post-analysis software for immune sequencing data. The authors incorporated unique molecular identifiers into the TCR beta cDNA libraries. In TCRdb, the PCR reads were re-called with MiXCR into one record per CDR3 protein. The repertoire includes about 260,000 distinct CDR3 sequences, about 40% of them detected once, and 4% to 5.5% sits in the top ten. Overall study findings and caveats: Patients used five TRBV segments, including TRBV5-6, TRBV5-1 and TRBV20-1, more often than controls.

What these receptors recognize is not known. Material: blood. These receptors all come from a girl aged 5-17 years with multiple sclerosis.

Concerning this clonotype itself: A clone one base away is much larger, so this may be a read error. V is TRBV12-5 and J is TRBJ2-5, with D tentatively TRBD2 (6 bases). The length of the CDR3 is 13 residues. The V gene lost 5 bases and the J gene lost 11 bases, with 18 bases spanning the gap. CDR1 is LGHNT, CDR2 FRNRAP, per germline. In DNA, the CDR3 is TGTGCTAGTGGTCCCTCACCGGGACTTGAGCAGTACTTC. Protein sequence: CASGPSPGLEQYF.

The genes are TRBV6-6 and TRBJ2-5, with 8 bases lining up with TRBD1. The end of the DNA fits TRBJ2-7 better, so the J call may be wrong. This CDR3 comprises 14 residues. Germline CDR1 and CDR2: MNHNY and SVGAGI (reference sequence). The CDR3 here is CASSYSDRVGEQYF. The CDR3 nucleotides read TGTGCCAGCAGTTACTCGGACAGGGTGGGCGAGCAGTACTTC.

The V call is TRBV20-1, the J call TRBJ2-2; a possible D gene is TRBD2 (6 bases). Trimming removed 6 bases at V and 2 bases at J, with 13 bases between. The CDR3 runs 14 residues. Per the germline V gene, CDR1 is DFQATT and CDR2 is SNEGSKA (reference sequence). CDR3 in amino acids: CSATLARNTGELFF. CDR3 DNA sequence: TGCAGTGCAACTCTAGCGAGAAACACCGGGGAGCTGTTTTTT.

CDR3 sequence reads: CASGRITRDTQYF. DNA of the CDR3: TGTGCCAGCGGAAGGATTACCAGAGATACGCAGTATTTT. The V and J genes are TRBV2 and TRBJ2-3; D ambiguous. The germline CDR1 and CDR2 sequences are SNHLY and FYNNEI. The CDR3 runs to 13 residues. V was shortened by 8 bases and J by 5 bases, with 14 bases between the two germline ends. Based on the CDR3 plus reference TRBV2 and TRBJ2-3, the full variable domain is EPEVTQTPSHQVTQMGQEVILRCVPISNHLYFYWYRQILGQKVEFLVSFYNNEISEKSEIFDDQFSVERPDGSNFTLKIRSTKLEDSAMYFCASGRITRDTQYFGPGTRLTVL.

The sample holds a few counts of this clonotype. Being one base from a much bigger clone, this may be a read error. This chain joins TRBV25-1 and TRBJ2-5; the match to TRBD1 covers 9 bases. The CDR3 sequence is 14 residues long. Germline V lookup: CDR1 MGHDK, CDR2 SYGVNS. After removal of 4 bases from V and 3 bases from J, the junction contained 3 bases not matched to a gene. As DNA, the CDR3 is TGTGCCAGCAGTGCACGGGACAGGGAAGAGACCCAGTACTTC. Its protein is CASSARDREETQYF.

This clonotype was recorded once. The chain is built from TRBV6-5 and TRBJ2-1; D is uncertain. This CDR3 has 13 residues. CDR1 MNHEY and CDR2 SVGAGI come from the germline V gene. Trimming shortened V by 6 bases and J by 4 bases, and 10 bases separated the two germline ends. CDR3 region: CASSSSDYNEQFF. CDR3 nucleotide sequence: TGTGCCAGCAGCAGCAGCGATTACAATGAGCAGTTCTTC.

On this clonotype itself: Being one base from a much bigger clone, this may be a read error. The V and J genes are TRBV5-1 and TRBJ1-5, with TRBD1 as a possible D gene (6 bases). The germline gives CDR1 SGHRS, CDR2 YFSETQ. There are 16 residues in the CDR3. The CDR3 reads CTSSLEGGEGNQPQHF. CDR3 DNA: TGCACCAGCAGCCTGGAAGGGGGGGAAGGCAATCAGCCCCAGCATTTT.

This clonotype was counted between two and nine times. A much larger clone lies one base from this, so it may be a read error. The chain carries TRBV7-9 and TRBJ2-1, with 11 nucleotides matching TRBD2. The J call may be faulty, since TRBJ2-7 better matches the DNA end. The length of the CDR3 is 16 residues. Germline V CDR1 and CDR2: SEHNR, FQNEAQ (reference sequence). The CDR3, as DNA: TGTGCCAGCAGCTCTACCGGGACTAGCGGATACAATGAGCAGTACTTC. Translation: CASSSTGTSGYNEQYF.

The table lists this clonotype with many counts. V usage is TRBV20-1 and J usage is TRBJ2-1; 7 bases agree with TRBD2. After removal of 2 bases from V and 4 bases from J, the junction contained 8 bases not matched to a gene. The germline V gene encodes CDR1 DFQATT and CDR2 SNEGSKA (reference sequence). This CDR3 has 15 amino acids. DNA for the CDR3: TGCAGTGCTAGACAAGCGGGATACCCTTACAATGAGCAGTTCTTC. It is translated as CSARQAGYPYNEQFF.

Only a few counts were recorded for this clonotype. With a much larger clone just one base away, this may be a read error. This chain uses TRBV7-3 with TRBJ2-1, with D possibly being TRBD1 or TRBD2 (5 bases each). Germline CDR1 reads SGHTA; CDR2 reads FQGTGA. The CDR3 has 14 residues. Trimming left V 2 bases short and J 6 bases short, with 11 bases between. CDR3 sequence reads: CASSLGTLSNEQFF. CDR3 nucleotides: TGTGCCAGCAGCTTAGGGACGCTAAGCAATGAGCAGTTCTTC.

This clonotype was observed a few times. The chain links TRBV5-1 to TRBJ1-1; unclear D gene. CDR1 and CDR2 from the germline V gene are SGHRS and YFSETQ. The CDR3 loop spans 19 amino acids. V gave up 0 bases and J gave up 3 bases, with 24 bases separating them. DNA of the CDR3: TGCGCCAGCAGCTTGGCTCCGGGAAGCTCGGTTGGGGTGTACACTGAAGCTTTCTTT. This sequence encodes CASSLAPGSSVGVYTEAFF. The full variable domain, rest sourced from reference TRBV5-1 and TRBJ1-1, is KAGVTQTPRYLIKTRGQQVTLSCSPISGHRSVSWYQQTPGQGLQFLFEYFSETQRNKGNFPGRFSGRQFSNSRSEMNVSTLELGDSALYLCASSLAPGSSVGVYTEAFFGQGTRLTVV.

Ten or more counts support this clonotype. The CDR3 DNA is TGTGCCAGCAGCCCACAGCCGCAGTCCTACAATGAGCAGTTCTTC. The encoded protein is CASSPQPQSYNEQFF. The chain recombines TRBV11-2 with TRBJ2-1; D not certain. CDR3 length: 15 residues. In germline, CDR1 is SGHAT, CDR2 FQNNGV. Trimming pared 5 bases from V and 1 base from J, leaving 12 bases between.

This clonotype was seen only once. A clone one base away is much larger, so this may be a read error. The chain carries TRBV4-1 and TRBJ2-1, with 7 nucleotides matching TRBD1. Germline CDR1 and CDR2: MGHRA and YSYEKL. The CDR3 sequence is 16 residues long. CDR3 bases: TGCGCCAGCAGCCAAGATCTGGGGGACAGATACAATGGGCAGTTCTTC. Translation: CASSQDLGDRYNGQFF.

This rearrangement joins TRBV7-2 to TRBJ1-5; D is undetermined. The CDR3 runs 14 residues. The V gene's germline CDR1 is SGHTA and CDR2 FQGNSA. Between the trimmed V and J ends, which lost 5 bases and 4 bases, there was a span of 12 bases. The CDR3 DNA reads TGTGCCAGCAGCCTAGACATCTCTAATCAGCCCCAGCATTTT. Translating gives CASSLDISNQPQHF.